These 20 T cell receptor beta chains were all obtained from the same sample, sequenced in a study of blood T cells in healthy people across ages (dated by TCRdb to 2015 to 2017). Library preparation employed 5' RACE. Sequencing instrument: Illumina HiSeq 2500. A second 7 to 11 cycle PCR used a sample-barcoded 5' primer and a J-beta primer mix. TCRdb's own reprocessing of the public reads used fastp at Q25 and MiXCR and kept productive beta chains. Records with the same CDR3 protein are collapsed into one entry carrying the most frequent genes and DNA. A total of 1.6 million or so distinct CDR3 sequences appear in this sample, approximately 32% of them only once. 10% to 12% of the sample is held by the ten biggest clonotypes. Sequencing was done on a sample of blood. The receptors were gathered from a woman in her 30s in good health.

This clonotype showed up just once. The CDR3 sequence: CAISAFQGDTNYGYTF. The CDR3 DNA is TGTGCCATCAGTGCCTTCCAGGGGGATACGAACTATGGCTACACCTTC. The rearrangement links TRBV10-3 to TRBJ1-2; the match to TRBD1 covers 7 bases. Germline trimming cut 4 bases from V and 2 bases from J; bases unmatched to any gene: 10. The CDR3 loop spans 16 amino acids. The germline V gene has CDR1 ENHRY and CDR2 SYGVKD.

This clonotype was detected only a few times. At one of its ends the junction is not consistent with the germline gene, which may arise from a read error. The chain links TRBV6-5 to TRBJ2-1; tentative D call: TRBD2 (5 bases). The CDR3 has 14 residues. Per germline, CDR1 MNHEY and CDR2 SVGAGI. The CDR3 spells CASGRGSSYNEQFF. The CDR3 DNA reads as TGTGCCAGTGGCCGAGGGAGTTCCTACAATGAGCAGTTCTTT.

The V and J genes are TRBV7-2 and TRBJ1-2; D gene ambiguous. Trimming removed 5 bases from V and 6 bases from J, with 13 bases in between. This CDR3 has 13 amino acids. Germline CDR1 is SGHTA and CDR2 is FQGNSA. The DNA of the CDR3 is TGTGCCAGCAGCACTAGACAAGCGGATGGCTACACCTTC. This codes for CASSTRQADGYTF.

A single count supports this clonotype. This chain uses TRBV25-1 with TRBJ1-1; possible D gene TRBD1, 6 bases. The CDR3 has 13 residues. Germline lookup yields CDR1 MGHDK and CDR2 SYGVNS. Trimming removed 8 bases from V and 8 bases from J, with 18 bases in between. This chain's CDR3 is CASSPFTGLEAFF. Written as DNA, the CDR3 is TGTGCCAGCTCCCCCTTTACAGGGTTGGAAGCTTTCTTT.

As to this clonotype: This may come from a read error, since a much larger clone is one base off. The rearrangement joins TRBV4-2 to TRBJ2-3, with a tentative D call TRBD2 (5 bases). Germline V CDR1 and CDR2: LGHNA, YNFKEQ. CDR3 length: 15 residues. The CDR3 nucleotides are TGTGCCGGCAGCCAAGGTACGGGGAACACAGATACGCAGTATTTT. Residues: CAGSQGTGNTDTQYF.

This clonotype appeared a few times. The chain recombines TRBV29-1 with TRBJ1-1; 7 bases agree with TRBD1. The V gene's germline CDR1 is SQVTM and CDR2 ANQGSEA. This CDR3 region has 13 residues. V lost 3 bases and J lost 1; bases outside the gene matches: 2. In DNA form, the CDR3 reads TGCAGCGTTGAGGGACAGTCGAACACTGAAGCTTTCTTT. Translation gives CSVEGQSNTEAFF.

The gene calls are TRBV2 and TRBJ2-5, with D possibly TRBD1 on 5 matching bases. The J call may be in error: the DNA end matches TRBJ2-7 better. The CDR3 is 16 residues long. Germline loops: CDR1 SNHLY, CDR2 FYNNEI. CDR3 loop: CASSGSAAGNYGEQYF. CDR3 nucleotide sequence: TGTGCCAGCAGTGGTAGTGCGGCAGGGAATTATGGCGAGCAGTACTTC.

J is TRBJ1-5 and V is TRBV15, with 7 bases lining up with TRBD1. Germline CDR1 and CDR2: LNHNV and YYDKDF (reference sequence). With 8 bases clipped from V and 1 base from J, the junction kept 11 bases outside the gene matches. The CDR3 totals 16 residues. CDR3: CATAAQGGWSNQPQHF. CDR3 coding DNA: TGTGCCACCGCAGCCCAAGGGGGCTGGAGCAATCAGCCCCAGCATTTT.

On this clonotype: A much more abundant neighbour one base away suggests this may be a read error. The rearrangement links TRBV18 to TRBJ2-1, with 14 bases lining up with TRBD2. Per the germline V gene, CDR1 is KGHSH and CDR2 is LQKENI. The CDR3 is made up of 18 amino acids. The CDR3 nucleotides are TGTGCCAGCTCACCACCGGGACTAGCGGGGGCGACATACAATGGGCAGTTCTTC. It translates to CASSPPGLAGATYNGQFF.

The chain couples TRBV12-3 or TRBV12-4 to TRBJ2-5, with 10 bases lining up with TRBD1. The CDR3 length is 16 residues. V lost 5 bases to trimming and J lost 0 bases; unmatched junction nucleotides: 6. Here the CDR3 DNA reads TGTGCCAGCAGTCTACCGGGACAGGGGTACCAAGAGACCCAGTACTTC. This codes for CASSLPGQGYQETQYF.

The rearrangement uses TRBV7-9 and TRBJ2-1, with 9 bases identical to TRBD2. This CDR3 contains 17 residues. The trim removed 5 bases at V and 4 bases at J, leaving 12 bases unmatched. Looked up from germline, CDR1 is SEHNR and CDR2 is FQNEAQ (reference sequence). For the CDR3, the DNA is TGTGCCAGCAGCCCCTCCGGCGGGAGGGTAGGGTACAATGAGCAGTTCTTC. As protein: CASSPSGGRVGYNEQFF.

The chain has TRBV29-1 and TRBJ1-1; tentatively, D is TRBD1 (6 bases). Looked up from germline, CDR1 is SQVTM and CDR2 is ANQGSEA. The CDR3 loop spans 13 amino acids. The V and J ends lost 4 bases and 0 bases respectively, with 9 bases between them. CDR3 protein: CSVAGHMNTEAFF. The DNA of the CDR3 is TGCAGCGTTGCGGGACATATGAACACTGAAGCTTTCTTT.

The rearrangement uses TRBV7-9 and TRBJ1-6; D is unresolved. The CDR3 loop spans 16 amino acids. Looked up from germline, CDR1 is SEHNR and CDR2 is FQNEAQ (reference sequence). With 5 bases removed from V and 11 bases from J, the gap between germline ends came to 22 bases. CDR3 region: CASSPNVDPGHTPLHF. CDR3 bases: TGTGCCAGCAGCCCCAACGTCGACCCCGGGCATACACCCCTCCACTTT. The variable domain in full, completed from reference TRBV7-9 and TRBJ1-6, reads DTGVSQNPRHKITKRGQNVTFRCDPISEHNRLYWYRQTLGQGPEFLTYFQNEAQLEKSRLLSDRFSAERPKGSFSTLEIQRTEQGDSAMYLCASSPNVDPGHTPLHFGNGTRLTVT.

The rearrangement links TRBV20-1 to TRBJ2-1; no firm D call. The germline gives CDR1 DFQATT, CDR2 SNEGSKA (reference sequence). The CDR3 length is 15 residues. Trimming pared 6 bases from V and 1 base from J, leaving 16 bases between. The CDR3 bases are TGCAGTGCCTCCTCGCCCTCGAGATCCTACAATGAGCAGTTCTTC. Translated: CSASSPSRSYNEQFF.

This clonotype was observed a few times. The chain recombines TRBV20-1 with TRBJ2-1, with 7 bases matching TRBD2. The CDR3 is 15 residues long. Germline CDR1 reads DFQATT; CDR2 reads SNEGSKA (reference sequence). V lost 3 bases to trimming and J lost 7 bases; unmatched junction nucleotides: 12. The CDR3, as DNA: TGCAGTGCTAGCTCGGGGACTATGGATTTGAATGAGCAGTTCTTC. Translating it yields CSASSGTMDLNEQFF.

The gene calls are TRBV18 and TRBJ1-4; D unresolved. Germline CDR1 is KGHSH and CDR2 is LQKENI. This CDR3 spans 14 amino acids. The V gene lost 0 bases and the J gene lost 5 bases, with 7 bases spanning the gap. The CDR3, as DNA: TGTGCCAGCTCACCACCGGAAGGGAATGAAAAACTGTTTTTT. As protein: CASSPPEGNEKLFF.

This clonotype has a handful of counts. The J gene is TRBJ1-2, the V gene TRBV20-1; D is undetermined. The germline V gene encodes CDR1 DFQATT and CDR2 SNEGSKA (reference sequence). CDR3 length equals 14 residues. V was shortened by 0 bases and J by 2 bases, with 10 bases between the two germline ends. DNA for the CDR3: TGCAGTGCTAGAGATTATGGGGAAAACTATGGCTACACCTTC. Its translation is CSARDYGENYGYTF.

The chain carries TRBV5-1 and TRBJ2-1, with no clear D. Looked up from germline, CDR1 is SGHRS and CDR2 is YFSETQ. There are 16 residues in the CDR3. V lost 0 bases, J lost 4 bases, and 14 bases lay in between. The CDR3 DNA sequence: TGCGCCAGCAGCTTGGGACCGCACGCGGTGTACAATGAGCAGTTCTTC. Translating gives CASSLGPHAVYNEQFF.

The chain recombines TRBV10-3 with TRBJ2-7, with TRBD2 matching over 9 bases. Germline V gives CDR1 ENHRY, CDR2 SYGVKD. The CDR3 length is 14 residues. The V segment lost 4 bases and the J segment 3 bases; nucleotides outside the gene matches: 4. DNA for the CDR3: TGTGCCATCAGTGGTAGCGGGAGTGTCTACGAGCAGTACTTC. Residues: CAISGSGSVYEQYF.

V is TRBV18 and J is TRBJ2-4; D is uncertain. Gene TRBJ2-7 matches the end of the DNA better, so the J call may be wrong. Per germline, CDR1 KGHSH and CDR2 LQKENI. The CDR3 covers 12 residues. CDR3 in DNA: TGTGCCAGCTCACCAGTAGACTACGAGCAGTACTTC. This gives the protein CASSPVDYEQYF.